The 9 T cell receptor beta chains below come from one sample, sequenced in a study of blood T cell repertoires in COVID-19. Clones were read by immunoSEQ multiplex PCR, and TCRdb kept only the in-frame ones, dropping some. The sample comprises 300,000 or so clones, around four fifths of which are singletons, and approximately 4.1% rests with the top ten. The sequenced sample consisted of peripheral blood. All receptors come from a woman aged 50 to 65 with active or convalescent COVID-19.

The chain joins TRBV6-5 to TRBJ2-1; 12 bases are a match to TRBD2. Germline CDR1 MNHEY, CDR2 SVGAGI. This CDR3 is 15 amino acids long. With 2 bases clipped from V and 8 bases from J, the junction kept 4 bases outside the gene matches. The DNA for the CDR3 is TGTGCCAGCAGTTACCAACTAGCGGGAGGTGATGAGCAGTTCTTC. Its translation is CASSYQLAGGDEQFF.

This clone was observed a few times. V is TRBV24-1 and J is TRBJ2-7, with a possible D match to TRBD1 (7 bases). Germline V gives CDR1 KGHDR, CDR2 SFDVKD. The CDR3 runs to 13 residues. Trimming removed 5 bases at V and 4 bases at J, with 11 bases between. CDR3 sequence: CATSARGRYEQYF. DNA for the CDR3: TGTGCCACCAGTGCCAGGGGGAGGTACGAGCAGTACTTC.

The gene calls are TRBV25-1 and TRBJ2-6; TRBD1 aligns across 7 bases. The CDR3 loop spans 18 amino acids. Trimming took 4 bases from V and 1 from J; bases not matched to a gene: 10. The V gene's germline CDR1 is MGHDK and CDR2 SYGVNS. In nucleotides, the CDR3 is TGTGCCAGCAGTGGAGGGGACAGTGTTACTTCTGGGGCCAACGTCCTGACTTTC. Residues: CASSGGDSVTSGANVLTF.

This chain links TRBV29-1 with TRBJ2-1, with D possibly TRBD1 on 6 matching bases. CDR1 and CDR2 (germline): SQVTM, ANQGSEA. Trimming pared 6 bases from V and 3 bases from J, leaving 18 bases between. CDR3 length equals 15 residues. The CDR3 DNA sequence: TGCAGCGTATCAGAAACAGGGTTAGGCTACAATGAGCAGTTCTTC. Its protein product is CSVSETGLGYNEQFF.

The chain combines TRBV5-1 with TRBJ2-3, with 7 bases matching TRBD2. The CDR3 covers 13 residues. V was pared by 3 bases and J by 3 bases, with 1 base of the junction left unmatched. The germline V gene encodes CDR1 SGHRS and CDR2 YFSETQ. CDR3 amino acids: CASSSGGTDTQYF. DNA for the CDR3: TGCGCCAGCAGCTCCGGGGGGACAGATACGCAGTATTTT.

The chain links TRBV30 to TRBJ1-1; 8 nucleotides agree with TRBD1. CDR3 length: 16 amino acids. The germline V gene has CDR1 GTSNPN and CDR2 SVGIG (reference sequence). Trimming took 4 bases from V and 5 from J; bases not matched to a gene: 15. The CDR3 is CAWNSQSQGAKTEAFF. Written as DNA, the CDR3 is TGTGCCTGGAATTCCCAATCTCAGGGGGCCAAAACTGAAGCTTTCTTT.

The V gene is TRBV5-1, the J gene TRBJ2-5; possibly TRBD1 for D (5 bases). The CDR3 is 17 amino acids. In germline, CDR1 is SGHRS, CDR2 YFSETQ. Deletions cut 0 bases from V and 0 bases from J, with 15 bases between. CDR3 nucleotide sequence: TGCGCCAGCAGCTTGGGGCAGGGTAGACTTAACCAAGAGACCCAGTACTTC. Amino acids: CASSLGQGRLNQETQYF.

This clone was picked up a small number of times. J is TRBJ2-7 and V is TRBV5-4, with 7 bases matching TRBD1. The CDR3 contains 13 residues. Germline CDR1 reads SGHNT; CDR2 reads YYREEE (reference sequence). The ends lost 2 bases at V and 7 bases at J; junction bases unmatched: 6. The CDR3 DNA reads as TGTGCCAGCAGCTTTGAGGGGGCCCGGGAGCAGTACTTC. Translated, it gives CASSFEGAREQYF.

The chain carries TRBV19 and TRBJ1-5; 8 nucleotides agree with TRBD1. Germline CDR1 LNHDA, CDR2 SQIVND (reference sequence). V shed 0 bases, J shed 3 bases, and the junction held 1 base outside the gene matches. This CDR3 has 15 residues. This CDR3 reads CASSIEDRANQPQHF. CDR3 DNA: TGTGCCAGTAGTATAGAGGACAGGGCCAATCAGCCCCAGCATTTT.